Listed below are T cell receptor beta chains from one sample, sequenced in a study of siplizumab effects on memory and regulatory T cells. The data were produced by immunoSEQ multiplex PCR, yet TCRdb's version contains in-frame clones alone and is incomplete. The sample holds about 100,000 clones, 91% seen once. Sequencing input: CD4+ T cells sorted from blood. Receptor source: a human donor in good health. Both conserved end residues are part of each CDR3. The order of the fields is J gene, V gene, clone size, D gene, CDR3 DNA, CDR3 protein. A D gene is named only where the DNA matches it firmly. Size is omitted from some rows. Given values are once, few, many or a class for expanded clones.

TRBJ2-7 TRBV4-3 NA TRBD2 TGCGCCAGCAGCCAAGCACACGGGGGGGCCTACGAGCAGTACTTC CASSQAHGGAYEQYF
TRBJ2-7 TRBV6-5 few TRBD2 TGTGCCAGCAGTCCCCTCCCCGGGGGGACCTACGAGCAGTACTTC CASSPLPGGTYEQYF
TRBJ2-2 TRBV14 NA NA TGTGCCAGCAGCCCCTTAGGGGAGGTCGGGGAGCTGTTTTTT CASSPLGEVGELFF
TRBJ2-3 TRBV7-3 NA NA TGTGCCAGCAGCTCCTACACAGATACGCAGTATTTT CASSSYTDTQYF
TRBJ2-1 TRBV4-3 NA NA TGCGCCAGCAGCCCCAGTGGACTAACTAACAATGAGCAGTTCTTC CASSPSGLTNNEQFF
TRBJ1-2 TRBV2 NA NA TGTGCCAGCAGTGGTAGTCTAGACTATGGCTACACCTTC CASSGSLDYGYTF
TRBJ1-1 TRBV19 NA NA TGTGCCAGTAGTAATTCAGATTTGGGGAACACTGAAGCTTTCTTT CASSNSDLGNTEAFF
TRBJ1-6 TRBV19 once NA TGTGCCAGTAGTATTAAACAGCAAAACTTCTATAATTCACCCCTCCACTTT CASSIKQQNFYNSPLHF
TRBJ1-6 TRBV13 NA NA TGTGCCAGCAGCTTAGTGCAGGGGCCCTCCTATAATTCACCCCTCCACTTT CASSLVQGPSYNSPLHF
TRBJ2-7 TRBV4-1 NA TRBD1 TGCGCCAGCAGCCGGGACAGGCCTTCCTACGAGCAGTACTTC CASSRDRPSYEQYF
TRBJ2-3 TRBV19 NA NA TGTGCCAGTAGTAAAAAAGGGTTACCAGATACGCAGTATTTT CASSKKGLPDTQYF
TRBJ1-1 TRBV10-3 NA NA TGTGCCATCAGTGGGGACGTCATGAACACTGAAGCTTTCTTT CAISGDVMNTEAFF
TRBJ1-1 TRBV27 few NA TGTGCCAGCAGCTACACTGAGAACACTGAAGCTTTCTTT CASSYTENTEAFF
TRBJ2-3 TRBV6-6 once NA TGTGCCAGCATCCCCGCCGCGGAACCCCCCGGGGGTACGCAGTATTTT CASIPAAEPPGGTQYF
TRBJ2-7 TRBV6-4 NA NA TGTGCCAGCAGTCTCCCGGTACAGCACATCTCCTACGAGCAGTACTTC CASSLPVQHISYEQYF
TRBJ2-2 TRBV28 NA NA TGTGCCAGCCTTAAAGTTGTGAGCAGAACTACCGGGGAGCTGTTTTTT CASLKVVSRTTGELFF
TRBJ1-6 TRBV4-1 NA NA TGCGCCAGCAGCCAAGTTCAGGTTAATAATTCACCCCTCCACTTT CASSQVQVNNSPLHF
TRBJ1-1 TRBV19 NA NA TGTGCCAGTACTCGTGCGTTTTCGAATCTGAACACTGAAGCTTTCTTT CASTRAFSNLNTEAFF
TRBJ2-6 TRBV7-2 NA NA TGTGCCAGCAGCTTAACCGGGTCTGGGGCCAACGTCCTGACTTTC CASSLTGSGANVLTF
TRBJ1-1 TRBV7-2 NA TRBD1 TGTGCCAGCAGCTTATACAGGGGCACTGAAGCTTTCTTT CASSLYRGTEAFF
TRBJ2-5 TRBV7-3 NA NA TGTGCCAGCAGCTTCGGGGAGACCCAGTACTTC CASSFGETQYF
TRBJ1-5 TRBV7-8 NA NA TGTGCCAGCAGCTTAGAATCGAGGGGGGTCAATCAGCCCCAGCATTTT CASSLESRGVNQPQHF
TRBJ2-2 TRBV9 NA NA TGTGCCAGCAGCGTAGGCCTAGCCGCCACCGGGGAGCTGTTTTTT CASSVGLAATGELFF
TRBJ1-3 TRBV2 once NA TGTGCCAGCAGTTCTTTTAATCCGAACACCATATATTTT CASSSFNPNTIYF
TRBJ2-2 TRBV2 NA NA TGTGCCAGCAGTACCCGGGACCCCGGCGGGGCCGGGGAGCTGTTTTTT CASSTRDPGGAGELFF
TRBJ2-2 TRBV5-1 NA NA TGCGCCAGCAGTTCCGGGAGAACTAACACCGGGGAGCTGTTTTTT CASSSGRTNTGELFF